Shown below are 2 T cell receptor beta chains from a single sample sequenced in a study of CD8 T cells in ankylosing spondylitis. TCRdb recomputed calls from the 5' RACE reads with MiXCR, one row per CDR3 protein. The sample shows 30,000 to 45,000 distinct CDR3 sequences, about 15% of them seen only once. The sample was blood. The receptors here all came from a male donor with ankylosing spondylitis or in good health (not recorded which).

The chain has TRBV2 and TRBJ1-4, with a possible D match to TRBD1 (6 bases). Germline CDR1 is SNHLY and CDR2 is FYNNEI. The CDR3 loop spans 14 amino acids. The V and J ends lost 7 bases and 4 bases respectively, with 13 bases between them. The CDR3 coding sequence is TGTGCCAGCAAGGGGGACATCTATAATGAAAAACTGTTTTTT. It specifies CASKGDIYNEKLFF.

This chain joins TRBV20-1 and TRBJ2-1; 9 nucleotides line up with TRBD1. CDR1 DFQATT and CDR2 SNEGSKA come from the germline V gene (reference sequence). The CDR3 is 14 amino acids. V gave up 3 bases and J gave up 6 bases; unmatched junction bases: 6. The CDR3 nucleotides read TGCAGTGCTAGCTGGACAGGGGTAAGCAATGAGCAGTTCTTC. Translation gives CSASWTGVSNEQFF.